The 21 T cell receptor beta chains below were found in one sample sequenced in a study of T cell changes during pregnancy in multiple sclerosis. Libraries were prepared by immunoSEQ multiplex PCR; TCRdb keeps only in-frame clonotypes and omits some of them. The sample holds 55,000 to 75,000 clones, about 94% seen once. The input for sequencing was CD8+ T cells from peripheral blood mononuclear cells, taken in the second trimester of pregnancy. The receptors originated from a female donor with multiple sclerosis, enrolled in a pregnancy study.

This sequence joins TRBV7-9 and TRBJ2-3; D might be TRBD2 (7 bases). The CDR3 sequence is 15 residues long. The germline V and J ends were trimmed by 6 bases and 5 bases, with 18 bases remaining between them. The V gene's germline CDR1 is SEHNR and CDR2 FQNEAQ (reference sequence). CDR3 in amino acids: CASREGGGRGDTQYF. CDR3 coding DNA: TGTGCCAGCAGGGAAGGGGGGGGCCGAGGAGATACGCAGTATTTT.

This clone was found once. This chain links TRBV4-3 with TRBJ2-2; 11 bases agree with TRBD2. Germline lookup yields CDR1 LGHNA and CDR2 YSLEER. The ends lost 0 bases at V and 4 bases at J; junction bases unmatched: 4. The CDR3 runs 17 residues. CDR3 protein: CASSQDGTSGVTGELFF. Written as DNA, the CDR3 is TGCGCCAGCAGCCAAGATGGGACTAGCGGAGTCACCGGGGAGCTGTTTTTT.

The chain employs TRBV9 and TRBJ2-7; 9 nucleotides match TRBD2. The CDR3 runs to 15 residues. Germline V gives CDR1 SGDLS, CDR2 YYNGEE. V lost 0 bases and J lost 4; bases outside the gene matches: 5. In nucleotides, the CDR3 is TGTGCCAGCAGCGTAGAGGGCGGGAGGGCGTACGAGCAGTACTTC. Amino acids: CASSVEGGRAYEQYF.

The chain employs TRBV7-8 and TRBJ2-7; TRBD2 matches 9 bases. Unmatched junction bases numbered 5, after V lost 5 bases and J lost 0 bases. Germline V gene data show CDR1 as SGHVS and CDR2 as FQNEAQ. This CDR3 is built from 15 residues. DNA for the CDR3: TGTGCCAGCAGCGAAGGACTAGCGCTCTCCTACGAGCAGTACTTC. Translated: CASSEGLALSYEQYF.

The gene calls are TRBV6-5 and TRBJ2-7, with D possibly being TRBD2 (6 bases). Germline assignment: CDR1 MNHEY and CDR2 SVGAGI. This CDR3 contains 15 residues. Trimming cost V 7 bases and J 3 bases, with 19 bases left between them. CDR3 nucleotides: TGTGCCAGCAAGGAGGGCCCCTCACCAGGCTACGAGCAGTACTTC. Protein product: CASKEGPSPGYEQYF.

The chain employs TRBV6-5 and TRBJ2-7; TRBD1 aligns across 9 bases. Germline V lookup: CDR1 MNHEY, CDR2 SVGAGI. The CDR3 extends over 14 amino acids. Losses at the gene ends were 6 bases for V and 6 bases for J; bases not matched to a gene: 9. This CDR3 is CASSGTGGWSEQYF. The CDR3 DNA reads TGTGCCAGCAGCGGCACAGGGGGCTGGAGCGAGCAGTACTTC.

The gene calls are TRBV4-2 and TRBJ1-2; 9 bases match TRBD1. Germline CDR1 LGHNA, CDR2 YNFKEQ. Germline trimming cut 1 base from V and 7 bases from J; bases unmatched to any gene: 13. The CDR3 runs to 17 residues. CDR3 DNA sequence: TGTGCCAGCAGCCAAGGGTCCGGGACAGGGATTTGGTTTGGCTACACCTTC. It is translated as CASSQGSGTGIWFGYTF.

The J gene is TRBJ2-3, the V gene TRBV9; D perhaps matches TRBD2 (7 bases). Between the trimmed V and J ends, which lost 3 bases and 0 bases, there was a span of 11 bases. Germline assignment: CDR1 SGDLS and CDR2 YYNGEE. There are 15 residues in the CDR3. The CDR3: CASSEGGASTDTQYF. As DNA, the CDR3 is TGTGCCAGCAGCGAGGGGGGGGCAAGCACAGATACGCAGTATTTT.

The chain has TRBV27 and TRBJ1-2; maybe TRBD1 (6 bases). V lost 7 bases to trimming and J lost 4 bases, with 19 bases between them. Germline CDR1 MNHEY, CDR2 SMNVEV (reference sequence). The CDR3 extends over 15 amino acids. CDR3 amino acids: CASTPGAGVGYGYTF. The CDR3, as DNA: TGTGCCAGCACCCCAGGGGCAGGGGTTGGCTATGGCTACACCTTC.

V is TRBV9 and J is TRBJ2-5, with D tentatively TRBD2 (5 bases). CDR1 is SGDLS, CDR2 YYNGEE, per germline. This CDR3 spans 15 amino acids. V lost 0 bases and J lost 4, with 13 bases in between. CDR3 in amino acids: CASSVGRSDTETQYF. The DNA of the CDR3 is TGTGCCAGCAGCGTAGGGAGGAGTGATACAGAGACCCAGTACTTC.

CDR3 residues: CASSTGGNQPQHF. CDR3 in DNA: TGTGCCAGTAGTACAGGGGGGAATCAGCCCCAGCATTTT. The chain has TRBV19 and TRBJ1-5; TRBD1 aligns across 7 bases. The germline CDR1 and CDR2 sequences are LNHDA and SQIVND (reference sequence). The CDR3 has 13 residues. V was pared by 4 bases and J by 4 bases, with 1 base of the junction left unmatched.

This clone was observed a few times. The chain recombines TRBV29-1 with TRBJ1-1, with D uncertain. This CDR3 has 13 amino acids. Trimming removed 4 bases at V and 0 bases at J, with 9 bases between. The germline V gene has CDR1 SQVTM and CDR2 ANQGSEA. CDR3 sequence (DNA): TGCAGCGTTGTTGGGCAGATGAACACTGAAGCTTTCTTT. Translated: CSVVGQMNTEAFF.

V gene TRBV29-1 combines with J gene TRBJ2-5, with 7 bases fitting TRBD2. CDR3 size: 12 residues. Germline assignment: CDR1 SQVTM and CDR2 ANQGSEA. Trimming at V came to 6 bases and at J to 5 bases, leaving 6 bases not matched to a gene. CDR3 sequence: CSVPGGFETQYF. The CDR3 DNA is TGCAGCGTCCCCGGGGGGTTTGAGACCCAGTACTTC.

V gene TRBV7-9 combines with J gene TRBJ2-7; 7 bases align to TRBD1. After removal of 5 bases from V and 4 bases from J, the junction contained 5 bases not matched to a gene. This CDR3 is 13 amino acids long. Germline CDR1 SEHNR, CDR2 FQNEAQ (reference sequence). The CDR3 sequence is CASSTRDSYEQYF. Here the CDR3 DNA reads TGTGCCAGCAGCACCCGGGACAGTTACGAGCAGTACTTC.

The V call is TRBV29-1, the J call TRBJ2-2; 11 nucleotides align to TRBD2. Germline V gene lookup returns CDR1 SQVTM and CDR2 ANQGSEA. The CDR3 runs 18 residues. Trimming removed 7 bases from V and 3 bases from J; junction bases left unmatched: 16. DNA of the CDR3: TGCAGCGCCAGGGCTGCGTCGGGGACTAGCGGTTACACCGGGGAGCTGTTTTTT. The encoded protein is CSARAASGTSGYTGELFF.

The gene calls are TRBV28 and TRBJ2-1; 10 bases agree with TRBD2. The CDR3 is 21 residues long. J was trimmed by 5 bases and V by 5 bases; bases with no gene match: 24. In germline, CDR1 is MDHEN, CDR2 SYDVKM. CDR3 bases: TGTGCCAGCAGTACGTTAACCCCTAGCGGGAGAGTGAGTTGGGTGAACAATGAGCAGTTCTTC. Residues: CASSTLTPSGRVSWVNNEQFF.

V gene TRBV11-2 combines with J gene TRBJ1-2, with D possibly being TRBD1 (5 bases). The V gene lost 4 bases and the J gene lost 4 bases, with 22 bases spanning the gap. The V gene's germline CDR1 is SGHAT and CDR2 FQNNGV. The CDR3 consists of 17 residues. For the CDR3, the DNA is TGTGCCAGCAGCTCAAAGGCGACAGCACTGGGGATCTATGGCTACACCTTC. This gives the protein CASSSKATALGIYGYTF.

J is TRBJ2-1 and V is TRBV27, with TRBD2 identical over 9 bases. The CDR3 has 16 amino acids. The ends lost 6 bases at V and 10 bases at J; junction bases unmatched: 16. Per germline, CDR1 MNHEY and CDR2 SMNVEV (reference sequence). This chain's CDR3 is CASRGIAGAFAGEQFF. As DNA, the CDR3 is TGTGCCAGCAGGGGCATAGCGGGAGCTTTCGCCGGCGAGCAGTTCTTC.

V is TRBV4-3 and J is TRBJ1-3, with 8 bases identical to TRBD1. Germline-derived CDR1 and CDR2 are LGHNA and YSLEER. This CDR3 is built from 18 residues. Trimming removed 0 bases from V and 0 bases from J; junction bases left unmatched: 7. Written as DNA, the CDR3 is TGCGCCAGCAGCCAAGATTGGGACAGGTTTAGCTCTGGAAACACCATATATTTT. Its protein is CASSQDWDRFSSGNTIYF.

This rearrangement joins TRBV4-2 to TRBJ2-3; a possible D gene is TRBD1 (6 bases). CDR1 is LGHNA and CDR2 is YNFKEQ in the germline V gene. Trimming took off 1 base at V and 5 bases at J, with 13 bases between the two ends. The CDR3 runs to 15 residues. The CDR3 sequence: CASSQASVGGDTQYF. CDR3 DNA: TGTGCCAGCAGCCAAGCCTCTGTAGGGGGAGATACGCAGTATTTT.

The chain recombines TRBV29-1 with TRBJ2-3; the match to TRBD2 covers 7 bases. V dropped 2 bases and J dropped 6; count of bases not matched to a gene: 11. Germline V gives CDR1 SQVTM, CDR2 ANQGSEA. This CDR3 contains 15 residues. This CDR3 is CSVEMGMRGSDTQYF. The CDR3 DNA reads TGCAGCGTTGAAATGGGGATGCGGGGGTCGGATACGCAGTATTTT.